Listed below are T cell receptor beta chains from one sample, sequenced in a study of sequential checkpoint blockade in melanoma. Measured with immunoSEQ multiplex PCR; TCRdb has only the in-frame clones, and not every one. The data hold fewer than 10,000 clones, with around nine tenths observed a single time. This specimen was CD8+ T cells sorted from blood (inferred from file names), taken from a patient given nivolumab and ipilimumab in sequence. The receptors derive from a human donor with melanoma. The CDR3 runs from the conserved cysteine through the conserved F or W. The D gene is left open where the match is weak. Rows give clone size only sometimes, using once, few, many, or a class for an expanded clone.

D gene	V gene	clone size	J gene	CDR3 protein	CDR3 DNA
-	TRBV7-8	-	TRBJ1-3	CASSLTEYSGNTIYF	TGTGCCAGCAGCTTAACAGAGTACTCTGGAAACACCATATATTTT
-	TRBV19	-	TRBJ2-6	CASSLTPGNVLTF	TGTGCCAGTAGCCTGACTCCTGGCAACGTCCTGACTTTC
-	TRBV14	-	TRBJ1-2	CASSQDRSNSPYYGYTF	TGTGCCAGCAGCCAAGATCGGTCAAACTCCCCATACTATGGCTACACCTTC
TRBD1	TRBV19	-	TRBJ1-1	CASSILEGATNTEAFF	TGTGCCAGTAGTATACTAGAGGGGGCGACGAACACTGAAGCTTTCTTT
TRBD1	TRBV4-2	-	TRBJ2-7	CASSPERTGYEQYF	TGTGCCAGCAGCCCCGAGCGGACAGGTTACGAGCAGTACTTC
-	TRBV28	-	TRBJ1-5	CASSLTGPQHF	TGTGCCAGCAGTTTGACAGGGCCCCAGCATTTT
-	TRBV5-6	-	TRBJ1-4	CASSLVRDPNEKLFF	TGTGCCAGCAGCTTAGTCCGGGATCCTAATGAAAAACTGTTTTTT
TRBD1	TRBV5-1	-	TRBJ1-3	CASTWNSGQGDTIYF	TGCGCCAGCACCTGGAATTCCGGACAGGGTGACACCATATATTTT
TRBD1	TRBV28	-	TRBJ2-7	CASSTGASSYEQYF	TGTGCCAGTTCGACAGGGGCAAGCTCCTACGAGCAGTACTTC
TRBD2	TRBV6-5	once	TRBJ2-1	CASSGLASYEQFF	TGTGCCAGCTCGGGACTAGCGAGTTATGAGCAGTTCTTC
-	TRBV7-9	-	TRBJ1-3	CASSHPGSGNTIYF	TGTGCCAGCAGCCACCCCGGATCCGGGAACACCATATATTTT